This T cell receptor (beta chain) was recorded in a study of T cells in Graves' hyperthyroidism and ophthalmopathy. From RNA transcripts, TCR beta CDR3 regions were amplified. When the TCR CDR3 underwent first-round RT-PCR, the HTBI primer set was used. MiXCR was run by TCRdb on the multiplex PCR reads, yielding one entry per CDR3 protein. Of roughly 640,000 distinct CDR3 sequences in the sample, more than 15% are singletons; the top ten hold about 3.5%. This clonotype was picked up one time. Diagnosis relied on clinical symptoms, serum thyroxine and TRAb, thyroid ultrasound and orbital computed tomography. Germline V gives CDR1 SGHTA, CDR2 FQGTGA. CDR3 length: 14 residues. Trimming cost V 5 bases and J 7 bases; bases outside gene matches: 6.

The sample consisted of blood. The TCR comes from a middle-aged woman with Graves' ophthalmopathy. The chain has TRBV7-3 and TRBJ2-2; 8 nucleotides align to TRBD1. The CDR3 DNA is TGTGCCAGCAGCAACGGACAGGGAGGCGGGGAGCTGTTTTTT. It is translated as CASSNGQGGGELFF.